A single sample is the source of the 16 T cell receptor beta chains below, sequenced in a study of CD8 T cells in Susac syndrome. RNA was extracted with the RNeasy kit, and a quantity of roughly 0.5 to 1 ug was reverse transcribed using random hexamers. TCRdb itself ran the immunoSEQ multiplex PCR reads through MiXCR, one entry per CDR3 protein. The table records under 250,000 distinct CDR3 sequences, around 95% of them present only once. Material for sequencing was CD4+ T cells from PBMCs. These receptors came from a human donor with multiple sclerosis.

The J gene is TRBJ1-1, the V gene TRBV10-3; D is perhaps TRBD1 (6 bases). This CDR3 has 14 amino acids. V was clipped by 3 bases and J by 4 bases, with 12 bases between them. CDR1 and CDR2 (germline): ENHRY, SYGVKD. CDR3 sequence reads: CAISEGGKVTEAFF. The CDR3 DNA sequence: TGTGCCATCAGTGAAGGGGGGAAGGTCACTGAAGCTTTCTTT.

The gene calls are TRBV4-1 and TRBJ2-2, with 13 bases aligning to TRBD2. V was clipped by 1 base and J by 0 bases; unmatched bases: 5. From germline, CDR1 is MGHRA and CDR2 YSYEKL. The CDR3 is made up of 19 amino acids. CDR3 protein: CASSQVQGLAGTNTGELFF. CDR3 nucleotides: TGCGCCAGCAGCCAAGTTCAGGGACTAGCGGGGACGAACACCGGGGAGCTGTTTTTT.

The chain has TRBV5-6 and TRBJ1-5; the D gene is possibly TRBD1 (6 bases). CDR1 SGHDT and CDR2 YYEEEE come from the germline V gene. This CDR3 is built from 13 residues. Trimming left V 1 base short and J 9 bases short, with 11 bases between. CDR3 DNA: TGTGCCAGCAGCTTGAGGGGGAAGGCGCCCCAGCATTTT. This sequence encodes CASSLRGKAPQHF.

This chain links TRBV9 with TRBJ2-1, with 8 nucleotides matching TRBD2. Germline CDR1 reads SGDLS; CDR2 reads YYNGEE. The CDR3 covers 17 residues. The V and J ends lost 4 bases and 3 bases, in that order; junction bases with no gene match: 12. In DNA form, the CDR3 reads TGTGCCAGCAGCCAAACTGCCGGGAGGGATATCTACAATGAGCAGTTCTTC. The encoded protein is CASSQTAGRDIYNEQFF.

The chain links TRBV9 to TRBJ2-7, with no clear D. The length of the CDR3 is 15 residues. In germline, CDR1 is SGDLS, CDR2 YYNGEE. Trimming left V 0 bases short and J 2 bases short, with 12 bases between. The CDR3 bases are TGTGCCAGCAGCGTAGACCTGGGAAACGCCTACGAGCAGTACTTC. Protein product: CASSVDLGNAYEQYF.

This chain joins TRBV3-1 and TRBJ2-3; 10 nucleotides align to TRBD2. The V and J ends lost 2 bases and 6 bases, in that order; junction bases with no gene match: 5. The germline V gene has CDR1 LGHDT and CDR2 YNNKEL (reference sequence). The CDR3 has 15 residues. CDR3 protein: CASSQSGRAIDTQYF. The CDR3 DNA reads as TGTGCCAGCAGCCAAAGCGGGAGGGCCATTGATACGCAGTATTTT.

V gene TRBV12-5 combines with J gene TRBJ1-1; perhaps TRBD1 as D (6 bases). V was shortened by 3 bases and J by 1 base, with 9 bases between the two germline ends. The CDR3 contains 14 residues. CDR1 and CDR2 from the germline V gene are LGHNT and FRNRAP. The CDR3: CASGLQGGNTEAFF. The CDR3 nucleotides read TGTGCTAGTGGTTTACAGGGAGGGAACACTGAAGCTTTCTTT.

The chain links TRBV11-2 to TRBJ2-3; D may match TRBD1 or TRBD2 (6 bases each). The CDR3 runs to 14 residues. CDR1 is SGHAT, CDR2 FQNNGV, per germline. Trimming took off 5 bases at V and 6 bases at J, with 15 bases between the two ends. The DNA of the CDR3 is TGTGCCAGCAGCCGCTGGGGGGCCCTGGATACGCAGTATTTT. Amino acid sequence: CASSRWGALDTQYF.

V usage is TRBV9 and J usage is TRBJ2-1, with 10 bases aligning to TRBD1. Germline lookup yields CDR1 SGDLS and CDR2 YYNGEE. Trimming removed 2 bases from V and 7 bases from J; junction bases left unmatched: 9. This CDR3 comprises 16 residues. CDR3 DNA: TGTGCCAGCAGCGTGCCCCGGGACAGGGGCGGAAATGAGCAGTTCTTC. Translation: CASSVPRDRGGNEQFF.

Comment on this clonotype: The junction does not match germline at one end; this may be a read error. This rearrangement joins TRBV7-3 to TRBJ1-2; D is uncertain. Per the germline V gene, CDR1 is SGHTA and CDR2 is FQGTGA. The CDR3 extends over 12 amino acids. The CDR3 region is CASSLTEGQLFF. As DNA, the CDR3 is TGTGCCAGCAGCTTAACGGAGGGTCAGTTATTCTTC.

The V and J genes are TRBV25-1 and TRBJ2-3; no reliable D call. This CDR3 has 15 amino acids. Germline V CDR1 and CDR2: MGHDK, SYGVNS. Trimming stripped 4 bases from V and 0 bases from J, with 11 bases between. Here the CDR3 reads CASSGGSSSTDTQYF. The CDR3 DNA sequence: TGTGCCAGCAGTGGTGGCAGCTCTAGCACAGATACGCAGTATTTT.

The chain couples TRBV20-1 to TRBJ1-4; D ambiguous. This CDR3 is 13 amino acids long. Germline lookup yields CDR1 DFQATT and CDR2 SNEGSKA (reference sequence). Deletions cut 3 bases from V and 4 bases from J, with 9 bases between. The CDR3: CSASLTVNEKLFF. Here the CDR3 DNA reads TGCAGTGCTAGTTTGACGGTTAATGAAAAACTGTTTTTT.

The chain has TRBV29-1 and TRBJ2-1; the D gene is possibly TRBD1 (5 bases). Per germline, CDR1 SQVTM and CDR2 ANQGSEA. CDR3 size: 12 residues. Trimming stripped 7 bases from V and 5 bases from J, with 12 bases between. In DNA form, the CDR3 reads TGCAGCGGGGCAGGGTGGAACAATGAGCAGTTCTTC. It encodes CSGAGWNNEQFF.

This chain uses TRBV19 with TRBJ2-7; 7 bases align to TRBD2. The CDR3 is made up of 16 amino acids. V shed 5 bases, J shed 2 bases, and the junction held 12 bases outside the gene matches. Per germline, CDR1 LNHDA and CDR2 SQIVND (reference sequence). CDR3 sequence (DNA): TGTGCCAGTAGTCCCACGCGGGAGACCGGGGCCTACGAGCAGTACGTC. As protein: CASSPTRETGAYEQYV.

The J gene is TRBJ1-5, the V gene TRBV7-9; a possible D gene is TRBD1 (6 bases). In germline, CDR1 is SEHNR, CDR2 FQNEAQ (reference sequence). V lost 5 bases and J lost 3, with 17 bases in between. There are 16 residues in the CDR3. CDR3 sequence (DNA): TGTGCCAGCAGCGACGGGACAATGAATATCAATCAGCCCCAGCATTTT. Its translation: CASSDGTMNINQPQHF.

V usage is TRBV4-1 and J usage is TRBJ2-7; D is undetermined. This CDR3 region has 14 residues. Germline CDR1 reads MGHRA; CDR2 reads YSYEKL. V gave up 4 bases and J gave up 2 bases, with 12 bases separating them. The CDR3 is CASSPGPLPYEQYF. The DNA of the CDR3 is TGCGCCAGCAGCCCGGGCCCCCTCCCCTACGAGCAGTACTTC.